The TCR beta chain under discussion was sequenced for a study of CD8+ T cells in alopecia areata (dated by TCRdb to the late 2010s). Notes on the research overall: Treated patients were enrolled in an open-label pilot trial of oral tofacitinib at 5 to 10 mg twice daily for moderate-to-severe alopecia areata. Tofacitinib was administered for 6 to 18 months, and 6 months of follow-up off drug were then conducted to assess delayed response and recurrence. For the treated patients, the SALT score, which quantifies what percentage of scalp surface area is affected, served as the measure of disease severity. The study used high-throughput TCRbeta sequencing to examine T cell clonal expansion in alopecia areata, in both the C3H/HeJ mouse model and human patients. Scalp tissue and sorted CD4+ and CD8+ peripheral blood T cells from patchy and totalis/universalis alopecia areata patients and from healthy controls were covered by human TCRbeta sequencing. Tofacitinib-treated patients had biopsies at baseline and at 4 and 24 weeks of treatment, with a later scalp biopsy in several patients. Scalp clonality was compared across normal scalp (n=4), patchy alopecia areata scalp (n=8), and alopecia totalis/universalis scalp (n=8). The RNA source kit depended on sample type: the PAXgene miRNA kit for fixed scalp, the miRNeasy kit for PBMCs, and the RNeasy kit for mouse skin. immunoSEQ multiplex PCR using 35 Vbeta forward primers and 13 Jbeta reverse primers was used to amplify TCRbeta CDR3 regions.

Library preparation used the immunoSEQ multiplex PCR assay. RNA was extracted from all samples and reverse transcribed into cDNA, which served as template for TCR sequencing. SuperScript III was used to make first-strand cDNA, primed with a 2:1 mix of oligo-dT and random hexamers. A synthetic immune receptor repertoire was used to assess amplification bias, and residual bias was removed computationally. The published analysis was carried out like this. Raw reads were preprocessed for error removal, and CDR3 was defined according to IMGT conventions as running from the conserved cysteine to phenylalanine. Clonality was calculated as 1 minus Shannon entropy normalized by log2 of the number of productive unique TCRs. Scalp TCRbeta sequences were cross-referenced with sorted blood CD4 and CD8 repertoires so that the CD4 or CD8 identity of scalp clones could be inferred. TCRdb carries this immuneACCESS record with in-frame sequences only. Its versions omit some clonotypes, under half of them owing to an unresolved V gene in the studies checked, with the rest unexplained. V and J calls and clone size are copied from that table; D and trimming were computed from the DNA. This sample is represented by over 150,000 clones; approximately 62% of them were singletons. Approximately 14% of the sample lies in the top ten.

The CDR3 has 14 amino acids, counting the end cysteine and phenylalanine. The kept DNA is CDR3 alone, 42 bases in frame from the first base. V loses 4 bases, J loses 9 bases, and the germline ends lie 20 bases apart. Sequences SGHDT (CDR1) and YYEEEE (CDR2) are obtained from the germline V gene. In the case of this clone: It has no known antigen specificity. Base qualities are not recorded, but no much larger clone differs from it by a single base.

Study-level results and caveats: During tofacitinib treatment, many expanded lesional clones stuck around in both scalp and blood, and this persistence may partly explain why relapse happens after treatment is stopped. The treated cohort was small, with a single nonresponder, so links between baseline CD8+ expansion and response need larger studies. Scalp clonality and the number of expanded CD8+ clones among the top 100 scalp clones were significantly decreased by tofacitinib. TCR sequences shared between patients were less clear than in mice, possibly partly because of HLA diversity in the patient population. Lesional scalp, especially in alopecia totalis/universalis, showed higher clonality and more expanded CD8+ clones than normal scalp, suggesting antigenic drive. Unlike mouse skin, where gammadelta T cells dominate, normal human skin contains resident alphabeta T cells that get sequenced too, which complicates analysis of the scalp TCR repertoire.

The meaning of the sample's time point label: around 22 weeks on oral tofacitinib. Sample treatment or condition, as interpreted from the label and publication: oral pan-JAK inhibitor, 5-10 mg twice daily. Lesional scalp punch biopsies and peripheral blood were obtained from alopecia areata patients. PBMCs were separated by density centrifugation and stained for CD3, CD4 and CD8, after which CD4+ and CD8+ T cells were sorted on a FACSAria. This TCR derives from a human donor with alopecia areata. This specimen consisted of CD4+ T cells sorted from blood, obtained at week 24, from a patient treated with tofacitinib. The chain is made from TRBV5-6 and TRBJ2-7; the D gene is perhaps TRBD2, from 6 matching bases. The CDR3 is CASSPGYRRGGQYF. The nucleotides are TGTGCCAGCAGCCCGGGCTATCGGAGGGGCGGGCAGTACTTC.